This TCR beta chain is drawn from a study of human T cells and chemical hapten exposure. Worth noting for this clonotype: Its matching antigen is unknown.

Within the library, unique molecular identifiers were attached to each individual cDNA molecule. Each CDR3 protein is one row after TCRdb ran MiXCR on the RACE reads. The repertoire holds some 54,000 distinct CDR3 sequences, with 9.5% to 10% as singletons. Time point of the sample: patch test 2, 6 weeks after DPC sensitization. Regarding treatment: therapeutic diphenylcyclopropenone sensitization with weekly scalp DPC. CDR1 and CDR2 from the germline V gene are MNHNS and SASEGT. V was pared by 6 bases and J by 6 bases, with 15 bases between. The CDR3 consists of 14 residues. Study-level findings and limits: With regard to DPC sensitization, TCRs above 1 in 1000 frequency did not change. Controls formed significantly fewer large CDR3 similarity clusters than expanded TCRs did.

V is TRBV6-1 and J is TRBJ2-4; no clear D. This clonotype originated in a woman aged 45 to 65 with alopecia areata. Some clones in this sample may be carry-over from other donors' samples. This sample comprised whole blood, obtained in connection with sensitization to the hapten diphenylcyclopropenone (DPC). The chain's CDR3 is CASRDRAQSNIQYF. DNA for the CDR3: TGTGCCAGCAGGGACCGGGCCCAATCAAACATTCAGTACTTC.